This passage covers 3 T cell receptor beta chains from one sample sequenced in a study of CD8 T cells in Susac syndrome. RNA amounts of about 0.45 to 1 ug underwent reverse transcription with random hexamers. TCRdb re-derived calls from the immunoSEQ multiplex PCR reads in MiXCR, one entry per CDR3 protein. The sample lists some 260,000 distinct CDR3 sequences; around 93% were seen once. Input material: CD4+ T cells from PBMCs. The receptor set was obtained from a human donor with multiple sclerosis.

The CDR3 DNA reads TGCGCCAGCAGCTCCTCGGGGAGGCGTGACACCGGGGAGCTGTTTTTT. Amino acid sequence: CASSSSGRRDTGELFF. This chain connects TRBV5-1 to TRBJ2-2, with D possibly matching TRBD2 (6 bases). The CDR3 contains 16 residues. Looked up from germline, CDR1 is SGHRS and CDR2 is YFSETQ. The ends were cut back, 3 bases at V and 3 bases at J, with 15 bases in the middle.

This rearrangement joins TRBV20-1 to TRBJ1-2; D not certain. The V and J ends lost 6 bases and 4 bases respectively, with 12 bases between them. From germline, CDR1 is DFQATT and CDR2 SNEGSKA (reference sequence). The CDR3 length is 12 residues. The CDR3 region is CSAREPLYGYTF. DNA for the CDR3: TGCAGTGCCCGGGAGCCTCTCTATGGCTACACCTTC.

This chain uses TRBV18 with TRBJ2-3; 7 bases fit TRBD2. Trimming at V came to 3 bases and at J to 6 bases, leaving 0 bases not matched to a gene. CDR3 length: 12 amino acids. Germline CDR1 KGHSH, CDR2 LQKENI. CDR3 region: CASSPSGDTQYF. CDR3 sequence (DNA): TGTGCCAGCTCACCTAGCGGGGATACGCAGTATTTT. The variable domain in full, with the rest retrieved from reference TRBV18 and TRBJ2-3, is NAGVMQNPRHLVRRRGQEARLRCSPMKGHSHVYWYRQLPEEGLKFMVYLQKENIIDESGMPKERFSAEFPKEGPSILRIQQVVRGDSAAYFCASSPSGDTQYFGPGTRLTVL.